What follows describes a single T cell receptor (beta chain). Its antigen is undetermined. The germline gives CDR1 SEHNR, CDR2 FQNEAQ (reference sequence). This CDR3 region has 13 residues. Trimming pared 5 bases from V and 3 bases from J, leaving 8 bases between. Measured with immunoSEQ multiplex PCR; TCRdb has only the in-frame clones, and not every one. The sample has 600,000 to 750,000 clones, less than 95% seen once. The source of the sample is a study of shared clonotypes between healthy human individuals. The wider study: The donors, a couple of women and three men, were aged 18 to 49.

Each CD8 memory set brought CD45RO+ cells together with CCR7-negative CD45RA+ TemRA cells. Broader study findings: Lower generation probabilities were found for non-shared clonotypes than for those shared by all four donors. Between a handful of donors, naive CD4 clonotypes were shared at a level of about 5%.

The sequenced material came from memory CD8+ T cells from PBMCs. Stated subset: CD45RO+ cells pooled with CCR7-negative TemRA cells. The chain employs TRBV7-9 and TRBJ2-1; no clear D gene. This clonotype originated in a man aged 18 to 29 in good health. Some clones in this sample may be carry-over from other donors' samples. In DNA, the CDR3 is TGTGCCAGCAGCCCTGACGGCTACAATGAGCAGTTCTTC. Protein: CASSPDGYNEQFF.